A selection of T cell receptor beta chains follows, all from one sample in a study of shared clonotypes between healthy human individuals. Generated by immunoSEQ multiplex PCR, the TCRdb table keeps only in-frame clones and is missing some. The repertoire holds 2.3 million or so clones, with 80% to 95% as singletons. Specimen: naive CD4+ T cells from PBMCs. These receptors all come from a man aged 18 to 29 in good health. Some clones in this sample may be carry-over from other donors' samples. CDR3s include the opening cysteine and the closing phenylalanine or tryptophan. A D gene is named only where the DNA matches it firmly. The listing skips clone size in some rows; elsewhere it reads once, few, many or a size class.

j_call v_call d_call clone_size cdr3_nt cdr3_aa
TRBJ2-5 TRBV4-1 TRBD2 once TGCGCCACGGGAGGGGACCTTAAAGAGACCCAGTACTTC CATGGDLKETQYF
TRBJ1-4 TRBV28 TRBD1 NA TGTGCCAGCACTTACAGGGGGACTAATGAAAAACTGTTTTTT CASTYRGTNEKLFF
TRBJ1-2 TRBV6-5 NA NA TGTGCCAGCAGCTACGACCCGTTCTATGGCTACACCTTC CASSYDPFYGYTF
TRBJ1-3 TRBV2 NA NA TGTGCCAGCAGTGAAGTGGGTCGGGACACCATATATTTT CASSEVGRDTIYF
TRBJ1-2 TRBV5-1 NA NA TGCGCCAGCAGCCTCGGGACGGATGGCTACACCTTC CASSLGTDGYTF
TRBJ2-6 TRBV7-3 TRBD1 NA TGTGCCAGCACCCATTCCGGGACAGGGGGCGCTGGGGCCAACGTCCTGACTTTC CASTHSGTGGAGANVLTF
TRBJ2-2 TRBV9 NA NA TGTGCCAGCAGCGTAGAAGAAAACACCGGGGAGCTGTTTTTT CASSVEENTGELFF
TRBJ1-1 TRBV29-1 NA NA TGCAGCGTTATGATTGGGGCTAACACTGAAGCTTTCTTT CSVMIGANTEAFF
TRBJ1-4 TRBV11-3 NA NA TGTGCCAGCAGCTCCGGAGGAACTAATGAAAAACTGTTTTTT CASSSGGTNEKLFF
TRBJ1-3 TRBV27 NA NA TGTGCCAGCGCGCTTGTGGGAACCTCTGGAAACACCATATATTTT CASALVGTSGNTIYF
TRBJ2-7 TRBV27 NA NA TGTGCCAGCAGAGTCACCATGAGCTCCTACGAGCAGTACTTC CASRVTMSSYEQYF
TRBJ2-2 TRBV4-1 TRBD2 NA TGCGCCAGCAGCCAAGTTGGCGGGAGCACCGGGGAGCTGTTTTTT CASSQVGGSTGELFF
TRBJ1-1 TRBV6-1 NA NA TGTGCCAGCATGGAGGACTGGCGGGAAGCTTTCTTT CASMEDWREAFF
TRBJ2-7 TRBV7-8 NA once TGTGCCAGCAGCTCAGGTGGGGCCCAGCGGACCTACGAGCAGTACTTC CASSSGGAQRTYEQYF
TRBJ1-2 TRBV2 NA NA TGTGCCAGCAGTGAAGCGCTTACAGGGACGGACGGCTACACCTTC CASSEALTGTDGYTF
TRBJ1-5 TRBV19 NA NA TGTGCCAGTAAAGGTCCCTCGGGGCGCAATCAGCCCCAGCATTTT CASKGPSGRNQPQHF
TRBJ2-1 TRBV7-3 NA NA TGTGCCAGCAGTTTTAGCGGAGGCTCCTACAATGAGCAGTTCTTC CASSFSGGSYNEQFF
TRBJ2-2 TRBV4-1 TRBD1 NA TGCGCCAGCAGCCAAGAATTGGGGACAGGTCTCACCGGGGAGCTGTTTTTT CASSQELGTGLTGELFF
TRBJ1-2 TRBV2 NA NA TGTGCCAGCAGTGGTGAGGGGGGTGGCTACACCTTC CASSGEGGGYTF
TRBJ2-7 TRBV30 NA once TGTGCCTGGACGGAACTCTCAACTGCTACCGAGCAGTACTTC CAWTELSTATEQYF
TRBJ1-2 TRBV5-1 TRBD1 NA TGCGCCAGCAGCTCGCCGGGACAGTACGTAGTCGCCTTC CASSSPGQYVVAF
TRBJ1-5 TRBV9 TRBD1 few TGTGCCAGCAGTGGGACAGGGGGGAATCAGCCCCAGCATTTT CASSGTGGNQPQHF
TRBJ2-5 TRBV25-1 NA NA TGTGCCAGCAGTGAATTGGGAGAGACCCAGTACTTC CASSELGETQYF
TRBJ2-3 TRBV18 TRBD1 NA TGTGCCAGCTCCGGGGACAGGGGAACCACAGATACGCAGTATTTT CASSGDRGTTDTQYF
TRBJ2-7 TRBV5-1 TRBD1 NA TGCGCCAGCAGCTTGGGGGCTAGACAGGGGTGGAGGGAGCAGTACTTC CASSLGARQGWREQYF
TRBJ1-4 TRBV7-2 TRBD1 NA TGTGCCAGCAGCCCTAGACCCCAGAGGACAGGGTTTAATGAAAAACTGTTTTTT CASSPRPQRTGFNEKLFF
TRBJ1-1 TRBV27 NA NA TGTGCCAGCAGTCCCGGAACAGAGGCAATCCTGAACACTGAAGCTTTCTTT CASSPGTEAILNTEAFF
TRBJ2-3 TRBV7-7 TRBD2 NA TGTGCCAGCAGTGAGACTAGCGGGAGCTTGGCTACGCAGTATTTT CASSETSGSLATQYF
TRBJ2-7 TRBV5-1 TRBD1 NA TGCGCCAGCAGCAAGGCCCCGGGACAGACGACGAGCGAGCAGTACTTC CASSKAPGQTTSEQYF
TRBJ2-7 TRBV27 NA NA TGTGCCAGCAGTTTCCATGGGACGGGAGTTTGGTACGAGCAGTACTTC CASSFHGTGVWYEQYF
TRBJ2-7 TRBV5-1 NA once TGCGCCAGCAGCCCACCCGAACTAGGAGGGGCAGGCGAGCAGTACTTC CASSPPELGGAGEQYF
TRBJ2-7 TRBV19 NA once TGTGCCAGTAGAGGGGGAGGCACCGAGCAGTACTTC CASRGGGTEQYF
TRBJ2-2 TRBV9 NA NA TGTGCCAGCAGCCAAGGGGGCGGGAGTACGAACACCGGGGAGCTGTTTTTT CASSQGGGSTNTGELFF
TRBJ2-1 TRBV7-3 TRBD2 NA TGTGCCAGCAGCTTAGGCGGGAGGAACTACAATGAGCAGTTCTTC CASSLGGRNYNEQFF
TRBJ2-5 TRBV19 NA NA TGTGCCAGTAGTATAAGTAGGAGACAGACCCAGTACTTC CASSISRRQTQYF
TRBJ1-1 TRBV6-5 NA once TGTGCCAGCAGTTTTCTACAATTGAACACTGAAGCTTTCTTT CASSFLQLNTEAFF
TRBJ2-5 TRBV7-3 NA NA TGTGCCAGCAGCTTATTCCAGCAAGAGACCCAGTACTTC CASSLFQQETQYF
TRBJ1-5 TRBV19 NA NA TGTGCCAGTAGTATCCCGAGCGGTTATAGCAATCAGCCCCAGCATTTT CASSIPSGYSNQPQHF
TRBJ2-7 TRBV30 NA few TGTGCCTGGAGTACCTCTGGCTACGAGCAGTACTTC CAWSTSGYEQYF
TRBJ2-3 TRBV7-3 TRBD2 NA TGTGCCAGCAGCTTGTCCGGGAGGGGCCGAGATACGCAGTATTTT CASSLSGRGRDTQYF
TRBJ2-3 TRBV19 NA NA TGTGCCAGTAGTACCCCTTCCCCTTGGCCCAACCGGGGCAAGAGCACAGATACGCAGTATTTT CASSTPSPWPNRGKSTDTQYF
TRBJ2-7 TRBV4-2 TRBD2 once TGTGCCAGCAGCCATGGGACTAGCGGGAAGGACCCCTACGAGCAGTACTTC CASSHGTSGKDPYEQYF
TRBJ2-5 TRBV18 NA NA TGTGCCAGCCTCGGCGGGTCCGGTGAGACCCAGTACTTC CASLGGSGETQYF
TRBJ2-2 TRBV5-1 TRBD2 NA TGCGCCAGCACCCCAACTAGCGGGGTTTTATACACCGGGGAGCTGTTTTTT CASTPTSGVLYTGELFF
TRBJ1-5 TRBV28 NA NA TGTGCCAGCAGTTTATCCGGCTTTAGCAATCAGCCCCAGCATTTT CASSLSGFSNQPQHF